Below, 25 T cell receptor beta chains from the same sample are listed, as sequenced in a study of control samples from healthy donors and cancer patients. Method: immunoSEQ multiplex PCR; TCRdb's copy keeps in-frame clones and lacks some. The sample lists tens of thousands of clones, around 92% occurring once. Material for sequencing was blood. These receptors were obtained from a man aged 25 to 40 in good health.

The CDR3 bases are TGTGCCTGGAGTGTGTCTGGCGGGACTAATGAAAAACTGTTTTTT. It encodes CAWSVSGGTNEKLFF. The chain employs TRBV30 and TRBJ1-4; D is unresolved. This CDR3 region has 15 residues. CDR1 and CDR2 (germline): GTSNPN, SVGIG (reference sequence). Trimming cost V 0 bases and J 2 bases, with 10 bases left between them.

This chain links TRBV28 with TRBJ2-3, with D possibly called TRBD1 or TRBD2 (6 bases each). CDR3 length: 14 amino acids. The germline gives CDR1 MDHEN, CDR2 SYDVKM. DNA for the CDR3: TGTGCTAGTGGTTGGGGGGCGGGAACAGATACGCAGTATTTT. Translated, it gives CASGWGAGTDTQYF.

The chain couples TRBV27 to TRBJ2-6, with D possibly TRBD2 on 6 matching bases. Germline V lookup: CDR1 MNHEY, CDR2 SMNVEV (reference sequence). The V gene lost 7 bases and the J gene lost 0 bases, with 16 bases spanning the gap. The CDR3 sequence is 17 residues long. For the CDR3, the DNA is TGTGCCAGCACCACTGAGATCGGGGGCTCTGGGGCCAACGTCCTGACTTTC. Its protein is CASTTEIGGSGANVLTF.

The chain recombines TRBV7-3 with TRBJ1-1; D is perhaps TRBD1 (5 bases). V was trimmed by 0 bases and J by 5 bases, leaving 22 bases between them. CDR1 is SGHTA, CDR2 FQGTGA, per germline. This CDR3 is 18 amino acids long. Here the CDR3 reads CASSLTGPSGPTRTEAFF. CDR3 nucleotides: TGTGCCAGCAGCTTAACGGGACCTTCCGGACCCACAAGGACTGAAGCTTTCTTT.

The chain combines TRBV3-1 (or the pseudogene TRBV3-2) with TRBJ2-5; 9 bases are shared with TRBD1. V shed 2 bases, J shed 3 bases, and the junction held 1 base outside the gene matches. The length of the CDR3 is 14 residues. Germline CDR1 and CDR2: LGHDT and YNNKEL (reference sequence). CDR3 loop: CASSQWTGEETQYF. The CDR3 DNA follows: TGTGCCAGCAGCCAATGGACAGGGGAAGAGACCCAGTACTTC.

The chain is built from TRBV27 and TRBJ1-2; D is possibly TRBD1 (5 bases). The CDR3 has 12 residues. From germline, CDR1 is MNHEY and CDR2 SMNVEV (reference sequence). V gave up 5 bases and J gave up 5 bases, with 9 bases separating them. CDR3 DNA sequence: TGTGCCAGCAGTCCAGGGACTTATGGCTACACCTTC. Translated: CASSPGTYGYTF.

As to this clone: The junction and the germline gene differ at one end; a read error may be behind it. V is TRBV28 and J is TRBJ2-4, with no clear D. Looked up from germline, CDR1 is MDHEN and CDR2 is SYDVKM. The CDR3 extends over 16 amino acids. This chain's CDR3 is CAGSPGSLGTKNIQYF. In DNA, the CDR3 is TGTGCCGGCAGCCCCGGGTCTCTAGGTACCAAAAACATTCAGTACTTC.

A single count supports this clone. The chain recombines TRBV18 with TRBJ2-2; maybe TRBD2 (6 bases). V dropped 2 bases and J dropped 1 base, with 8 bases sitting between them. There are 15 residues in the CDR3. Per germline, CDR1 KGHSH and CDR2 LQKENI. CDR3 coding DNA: TGTGCCAGCTCACCAGGACTACGGAACACCGGGGAGCTGTTTTTT. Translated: CASSPGLRNTGELFF.

The CDR3 region has the DNA TGTGCCAGTTCCTGGACAGGGAGTTACGAGCAGTACTTC. It encodes CASSWTGSYEQYF. This chain uses TRBV19 with TRBJ2-7, with TRBD1 matching 8 bases. The J segment lost 4 bases and the V segment lost 8 bases, leaving 7 bases of the junction unmatched. CDR1 is LNHDA, CDR2 SQIVND, per germline (reference sequence). The CDR3 consists of 13 residues.

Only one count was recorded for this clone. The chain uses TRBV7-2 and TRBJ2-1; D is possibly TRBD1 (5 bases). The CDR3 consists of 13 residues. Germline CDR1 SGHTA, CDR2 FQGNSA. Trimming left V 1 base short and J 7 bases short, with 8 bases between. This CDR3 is CASSLGRQNEQFF. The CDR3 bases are TGTGCCAGCAGCTTAGGTAGACAGAATGAGCAGTTCTTC.

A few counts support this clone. The CDR3 is CASSPPGGNEQYF. CDR3 DNA sequence: TGTGCCAGCTCACCGCCAGGAGGAAACGAGCAGTACTTC. This chain connects TRBV18 to TRBJ2-7, with D tentatively TRBD2 (5 bases). Germline CDR1 reads KGHSH; CDR2 reads LQKENI. Trimming cost V 3 bases and J 5 bases, with 11 bases left between them. This CDR3 is built from 13 residues.

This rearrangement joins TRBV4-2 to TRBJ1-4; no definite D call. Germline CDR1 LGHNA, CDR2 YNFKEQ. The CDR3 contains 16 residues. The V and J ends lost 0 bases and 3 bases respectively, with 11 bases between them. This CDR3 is CASSQDGGQANEKLFF. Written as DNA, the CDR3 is TGTGCCAGCAGCCAAGATGGAGGCCAGGCTAATGAAAAACTGTTTTTT.

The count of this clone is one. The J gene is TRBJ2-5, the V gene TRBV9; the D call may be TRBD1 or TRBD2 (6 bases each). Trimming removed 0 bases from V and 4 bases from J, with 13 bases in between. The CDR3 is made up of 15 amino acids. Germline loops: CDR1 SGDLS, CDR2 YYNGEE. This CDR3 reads CASSVAEGGRETQYF. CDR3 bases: TGTGCCAGCAGCGTAGCTGAGGGGGGACGAGAGACCCAGTACTTC.

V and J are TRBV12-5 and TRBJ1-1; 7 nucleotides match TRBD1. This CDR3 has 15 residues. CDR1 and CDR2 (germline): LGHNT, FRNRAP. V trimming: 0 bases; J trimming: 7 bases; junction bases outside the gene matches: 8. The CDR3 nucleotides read TGTGCTAGTGGTTTGGTACTCCAGGGGGAAGGTGAAGCTTTCTTT. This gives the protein CASGLVLQGEGEAFF.

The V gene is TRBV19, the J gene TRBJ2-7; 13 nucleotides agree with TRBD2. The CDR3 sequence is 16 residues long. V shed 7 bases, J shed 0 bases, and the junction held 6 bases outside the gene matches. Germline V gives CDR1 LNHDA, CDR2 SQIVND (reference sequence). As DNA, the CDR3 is TGTGCCAGTACCGGGACTAGCGGGGCGAGCTCCTACGAGCAGTACTTC. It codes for CASTGTSGASSYEQYF.

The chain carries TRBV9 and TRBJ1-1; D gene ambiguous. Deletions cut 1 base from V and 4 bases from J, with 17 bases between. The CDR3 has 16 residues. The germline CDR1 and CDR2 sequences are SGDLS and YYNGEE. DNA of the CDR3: TGTGCCAGCAGCGTATCGCCTATCCGGTCTGGCACTGAAGCTTTCTTT. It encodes CASSVSPIRSGTEAFF.

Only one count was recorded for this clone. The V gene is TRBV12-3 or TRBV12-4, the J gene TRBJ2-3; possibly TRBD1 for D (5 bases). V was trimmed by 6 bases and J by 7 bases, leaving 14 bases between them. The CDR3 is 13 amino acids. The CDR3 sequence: CASRTTEIHTQYF. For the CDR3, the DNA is TGTGCCAGCAGAACGACAGAGATTCATACGCAGTATTTT.

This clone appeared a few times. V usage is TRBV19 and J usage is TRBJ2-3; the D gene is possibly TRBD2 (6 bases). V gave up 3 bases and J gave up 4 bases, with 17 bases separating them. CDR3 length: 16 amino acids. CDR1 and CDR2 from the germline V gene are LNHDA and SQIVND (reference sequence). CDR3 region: CASSIPSGEFADTQYF. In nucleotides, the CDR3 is TGTGCCAGTAGTATCCCGTCGGGGGAGTTTGCAGATACGCAGTATTTT. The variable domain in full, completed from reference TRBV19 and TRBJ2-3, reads DGGITQSPKYLFRKEGQNVTLSCEQNLNHDAMYWYRQDPGQGLRLIYYSQIVNDFQKGDIAEGYSVSREKKESFPLTVTSAQKNPTAFYLCASSIPSGEFADTQYFGPGTRLTVL.

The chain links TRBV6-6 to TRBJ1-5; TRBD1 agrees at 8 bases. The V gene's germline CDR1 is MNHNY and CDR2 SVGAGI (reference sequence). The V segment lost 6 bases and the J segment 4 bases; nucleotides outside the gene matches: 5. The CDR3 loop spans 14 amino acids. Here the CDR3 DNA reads TGTGCCAGCAGCACCAGGACAGGGAATCAGCCCCAGCATTTT. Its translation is CASSTRTGNQPQHF.

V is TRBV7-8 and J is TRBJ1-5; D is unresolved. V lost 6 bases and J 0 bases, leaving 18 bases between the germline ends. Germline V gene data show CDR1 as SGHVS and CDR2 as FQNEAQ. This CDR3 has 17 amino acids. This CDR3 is CASRQSSSRNSNQPQHF. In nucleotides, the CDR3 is TGTGCCAGCAGACAGTCCAGTTCGAGGAATAGCAATCAGCCCCAGCATTTT.

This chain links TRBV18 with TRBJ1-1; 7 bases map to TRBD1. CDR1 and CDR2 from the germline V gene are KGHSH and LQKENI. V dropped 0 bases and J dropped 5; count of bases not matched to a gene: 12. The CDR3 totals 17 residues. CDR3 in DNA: TGTGCCAGCTCACCACCGTATAGAGGAGAACAGGGGACTGAAGCTTTCTTT. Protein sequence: CASSPPYRGEQGTEAFF.

Here the CDR3 reads CASSLSDSYEQYF. CDR3 coding DNA: TGTGCCAGCAGCCTATCGGACAGCTACGAGCAGTACTTC. This chain connects TRBV3-1 (or the pseudogene TRBV3-2) to TRBJ2-7, with D possibly TRBD1 on 6 matching bases. Per the germline V gene, CDR1 is LGHDT and CDR2 is YNNKEL (reference sequence). Deletions cut 4 bases from V and 3 bases from J, with 10 bases between. The CDR3 is 13 residues long.

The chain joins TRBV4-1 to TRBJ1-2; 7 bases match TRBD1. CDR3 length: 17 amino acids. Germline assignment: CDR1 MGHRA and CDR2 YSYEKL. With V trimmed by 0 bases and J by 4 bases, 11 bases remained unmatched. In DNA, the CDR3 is TGCGCCAGCAGCCAAGATCTGGGACAGAATTCTCTCTATGGCTACACCTTC. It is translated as CASSQDLGQNSLYGYTF.

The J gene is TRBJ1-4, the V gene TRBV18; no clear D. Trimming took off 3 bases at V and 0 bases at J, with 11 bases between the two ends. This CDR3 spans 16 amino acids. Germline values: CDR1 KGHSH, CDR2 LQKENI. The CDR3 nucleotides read TGTGCCAGCTCACCTCGGCTGTTGGCAACTAATGAAAAACTGTTTTTT. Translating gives CASSPRLLATNEKLFF.

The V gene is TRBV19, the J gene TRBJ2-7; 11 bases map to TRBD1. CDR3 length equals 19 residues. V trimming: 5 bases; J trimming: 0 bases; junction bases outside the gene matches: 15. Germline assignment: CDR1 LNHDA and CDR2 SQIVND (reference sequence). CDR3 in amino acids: CASSRAAGTGGASSYEQYF. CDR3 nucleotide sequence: TGTGCCAGTAGTCGGGCCGCCGGGACAGGGGGGGCCAGCTCCTACGAGCAGTACTTC.